The T cell receptor (beta chain) described here comes from a study of T-cell memory formation after mild COVID-19. Study background: Most TCR clusters belonged to a single donor.

TCRdb fed the 5' RACE reads into MiXCR, producing one record per CDR3 protein. The table has more than 250,000 distinct CDR3 sequences, around 16% seen once; the top ten hold approximately 25%. Germline lookup yields CDR1 SGHTA and CDR2 FQGNSA. CDR3 size: 14 residues. The V end lost 1 base, the J end lost 3 bases, and 9 bases lay between the germline ends. The sample comprised PBMCs or a T cell subset sorted from them (not recorded which). The source of this sequence is a man aged 18 to 29 who had mild COVID-19 (a few samples of this study predate the infection). Cell type and time point are not known. This chain joins TRBV7-2 and TRBJ1-1, with no clear D. CDR3 amino acids: CASSLVGRDTEAFF. The CDR3 DNA is TGTGCCAGCAGCTTAGTAGGCCGGGACACTGAAGCTTTCTTT.